Presented here are 13 T cell receptor beta chains from one specimen sequenced in a study of technical replicates of blood from four donors. Libraries were prepared by immunoSEQ multiplex PCR; TCRdb keeps only in-frame clonotypes and omits some of them. The repertoire holds some 74,000 clones, about 91% seen once, with approximately 0.39% in the top ten. The sample taken for sequencing was T cells isolated from PBMCs. These receptors were taken from a human donor in good health.

This sequence joins TRBV29-1 and TRBJ2-7, with 12 bases lining up with TRBD2. The CDR3 is 12 residues long. With V trimmed by 7 bases and J by 7 bases, 5 bases remained unmatched. CDR1 SQVTM and CDR2 ANQGSEA come from the germline V gene. CDR3 protein: CSATSGRLEQYF. In nucleotides, the CDR3 is TGCAGCGCGACTAGCGGGAGATTGGAGCAGTACTTC.

The V gene is TRBV2, the J gene TRBJ1-5; no clear D gene. Between the trimmed V and J ends, which lost 4 bases and 5 bases, there was a span of 12 bases. The germline V gene has CDR1 SNHLY and CDR2 FYNNEI. The CDR3 loop spans 14 amino acids. Written as DNA, the CDR3 is TGTGCCAGCAGTGTTAGGAGTGTTGATCAGCCCCAGCATTTT. As protein: CASSVRSVDQPQHF.

The chain carries TRBV5-1 and TRBJ2-7, with TRBD2 matching 13 bases. V lost 4 bases and J lost 3; bases outside the gene matches: 7. This CDR3 spans 16 amino acids. CDR1 and CDR2 (germline): SGHRS, YFSETQ. In DNA form, the CDR3 reads TGCGCCAGCAGCATGCCCGGGACTAGCGGGATCTACGAGCAGTACTTC. Translated: CASSMPGTSGIYEQYF.

The gene calls are TRBV28 and TRBJ1-1; TRBD1 matches 7 bases. V lost 5 bases to trimming and J lost 1 base; unmatched junction nucleotides: 10. The CDR3 totals 16 residues. From germline, CDR1 is MDHEN and CDR2 SYDVKM. Here the CDR3 reads CASSAAYTGENTEAFF. The CDR3, as DNA: TGTGCCAGCAGTGCCGCATACACAGGGGAGAACACTGAAGCTTTCTTT.

The chain carries TRBV4-1 and TRBJ2-3; D call uncertain. Germline V gene lookup returns CDR1 MGHRA and CDR2 YSYEKL. Trimming took 1 base from V and 0 from J, leaving 8 bases between them. The CDR3 totals 15 residues. The CDR3 DNA follows: TGCGCCAGCAGCCAAGGGCTCATTAGCACAGATACGCAGTATTTT. It codes for CASSQGLISTDTQYF.

The chain has TRBV7-9 and TRBJ2-2; D gene ambiguous. CDR1 is SEHNR and CDR2 is FQNEAQ in the germline V gene (reference sequence). The length of the CDR3 is 13 residues. V lost 5 bases and J 1 base, leaving 5 bases between the germline ends. CDR3 sequence: CASSVLNTGELFF. For the CDR3, the DNA is TGTGCCAGCAGCGTACTGAACACCGGGGAGCTGTTTTTT. The variable domain in full, completed from reference TRBV7-9 and TRBJ2-2, reads DTGVSQNPRHKITKRGQNVTFRCDPISEHNRLYWYRQTLGQGPEFLTYFQNEAQLEKSRLLSDRFSAERPKGSFSTLEIQRTEQGDSAMYLCASSVLNTGELFFGEGSRLTVL.

V gene TRBV5-4 combines with J gene TRBJ2-2; 9 bases fit TRBD1. The CDR3 is made up of 15 amino acids. CDR1 is SGHNT and CDR2 is YYREEE in the germline V gene (reference sequence). V lost 4 bases, J lost 5 bases, and 6 bases stayed unmatched. CDR3 coding DNA: TGTGCCAGCAGCCCCGGGACAGGGATTACCGGGGAGCTGTTTTTT. Its protein product is CASSPGTGITGELFF.

The chain recombines TRBV10-3 with TRBJ2-1, with D possibly matching TRBD1 (5 bases). Germline V gene sequence: CDR1 ENHRY, CDR2 SYGVKD. The ends were cut back, 2 bases at V and 7 bases at J, with 12 bases in the middle. The CDR3 covers 14 residues. The CDR3 here is CAISEMTAWNEQFF. The CDR3 nucleotides read TGTGCCATCAGTGAGATGACAGCCTGGAATGAGCAGTTCTTC.

This clone was seen a single time. The CDR3 DNA is TGCGCCAGCAAAAGCATAGGGACAGGGGGGTCTGAAGCTTTCTTT. Amino acids: CASKSIGTGGSEAFF. The chain combines TRBV10-2 with TRBJ1-1; TRBD1 aligns across 11 bases. The CDR3 loop spans 15 amino acids. V trimming: 7 bases; J trimming: 6 bases; junction bases outside the gene matches: 10. Per germline, CDR1 WSHSY and CDR2 SAAADI.

The gene calls are TRBV18 and TRBJ2-1; a weak D match, TRBD2 (6 bases). CDR1 is KGHSH and CDR2 is LQKENI in the germline V gene. Trimming pared 3 bases from V and 0 bases from J, leaving 12 bases between. The CDR3 loop spans 16 amino acids. CDR3 sequence (DNA): TGTGCCAGCTCACCTGCGGGACCCCGCTCCTACAATGAGCAGTTCTTC. It is translated as CASSPAGPRSYNEQFF.

V is TRBV7-2 and J is TRBJ2-5, with 8 bases that match TRBD1. Germline CDR1 is SGHTA and CDR2 is FQGNSA. The ends lost 4 bases at V and 2 bases at J; junction bases unmatched: 3. This CDR3 is built from 14 residues. The CDR3 is CASSSRTGQETQYF. The CDR3 DNA reads as TGTGCCAGCAGCTCCCGGACAGGGCAAGAGACCCAGTACTTC.

The CDR3 bases are TGTGCCAGCAGCCCCACCCGGACAGGTGACACCGGGGAGCTGTTTTTT. It specifies CASSPTRTGDTGELFF. This chain joins TRBV4-2 and TRBJ2-2; TRBD1 matches 7 bases. V gave up 4 bases and J gave up 3 bases; unmatched junction bases: 8. There are 16 residues in the CDR3. CDR1 and CDR2 from the germline V gene are LGHNA and YNFKEQ.

The V gene is TRBV5-6, the J gene TRBJ1-1; D is ambiguous. CDR1 is SGHDT, CDR2 YYEEEE, per germline. V dropped 1 base and J dropped 11 bases, with 12 bases sitting between them. The CDR3 consists of 12 residues. The CDR3: CASSLFTGFAFF. CDR3 nucleotides: TGTGCCAGCAGCTTGTTCACGGGTTTCGCTTTCTTT.